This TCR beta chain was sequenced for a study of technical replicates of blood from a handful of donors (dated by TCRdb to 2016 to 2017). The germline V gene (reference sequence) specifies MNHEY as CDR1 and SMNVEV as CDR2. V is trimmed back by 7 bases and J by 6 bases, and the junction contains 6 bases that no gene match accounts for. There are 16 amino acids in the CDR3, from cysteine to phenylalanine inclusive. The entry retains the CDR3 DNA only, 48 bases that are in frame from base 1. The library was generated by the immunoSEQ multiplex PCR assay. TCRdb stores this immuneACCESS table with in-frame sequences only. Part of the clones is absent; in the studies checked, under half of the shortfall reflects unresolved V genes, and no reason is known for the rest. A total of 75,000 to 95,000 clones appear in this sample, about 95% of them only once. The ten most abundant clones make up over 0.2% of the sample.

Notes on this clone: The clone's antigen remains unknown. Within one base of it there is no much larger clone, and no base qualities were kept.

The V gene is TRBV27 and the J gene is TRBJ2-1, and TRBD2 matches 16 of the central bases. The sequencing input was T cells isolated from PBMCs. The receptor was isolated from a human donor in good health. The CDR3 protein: CASTGLAGGMANEQFF. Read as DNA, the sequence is TGTGCCAGCACGGGACTAGCGGGAGGGATGGCCAATGAGCAGTTCTTC.